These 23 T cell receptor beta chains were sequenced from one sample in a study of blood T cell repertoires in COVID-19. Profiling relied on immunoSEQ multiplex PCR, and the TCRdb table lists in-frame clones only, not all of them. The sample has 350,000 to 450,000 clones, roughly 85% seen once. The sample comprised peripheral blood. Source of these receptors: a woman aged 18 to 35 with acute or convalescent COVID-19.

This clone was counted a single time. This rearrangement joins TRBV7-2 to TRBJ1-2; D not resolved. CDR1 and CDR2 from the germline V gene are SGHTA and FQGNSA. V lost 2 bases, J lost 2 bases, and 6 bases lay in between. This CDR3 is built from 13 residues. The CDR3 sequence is CASSLIENYGYTF. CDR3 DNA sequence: TGTGCCAGCAGCTTAATCGAGAACTATGGCTACACCTTC.

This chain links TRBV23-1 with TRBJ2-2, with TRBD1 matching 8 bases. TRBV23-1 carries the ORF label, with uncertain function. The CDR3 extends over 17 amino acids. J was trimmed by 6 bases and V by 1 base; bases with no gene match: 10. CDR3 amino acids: CASSQFERDRSPGELFF. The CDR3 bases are TGCGCCAGCAGTCAATTCGAGAGGGACAGGAGTCCCGGGGAGCTGTTTTTT.

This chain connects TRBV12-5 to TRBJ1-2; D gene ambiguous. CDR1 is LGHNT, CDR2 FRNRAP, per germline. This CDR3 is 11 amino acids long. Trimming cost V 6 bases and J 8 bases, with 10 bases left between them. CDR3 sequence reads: CASGLQWGYTF. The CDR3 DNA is TGTGCTAGTGGCCTCCAGTGGGGCTACACCTTC.

CDR3 protein: CATKPGGQLNTEAFF. In DNA form, the CDR3 reads TGCGCCACCAAGCCCGGTGGACAGCTGAACACTGAAGCTTTCTTT. The rearrangement links TRBV5-1 to TRBJ1-1, with a weak D call TRBD1 (6 bases). Germline assignment: CDR1 SGHRS and CDR2 YFSETQ. This CDR3 has 15 amino acids. The V gene lost 9 bases and the J gene lost 0 bases, with 18 bases spanning the gap.

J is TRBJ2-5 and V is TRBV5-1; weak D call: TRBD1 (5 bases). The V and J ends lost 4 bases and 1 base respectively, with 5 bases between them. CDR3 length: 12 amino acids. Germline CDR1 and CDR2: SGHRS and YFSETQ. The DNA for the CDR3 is TGCGCCAGCAGCAGGGGCCAAGAGACCCAGTACTTC. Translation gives CASSRGQETQYF. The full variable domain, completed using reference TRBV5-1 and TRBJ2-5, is KAGVTQTPRYLIKTRGQQVTLSCSPISGHRSVSWYQQTPGQGLQFLFEYFSETQRNKGNFPGRFSGRQFSNSRSEMNVSTLELGDSALYLCASSRGQETQYFGPGTRLLVL.

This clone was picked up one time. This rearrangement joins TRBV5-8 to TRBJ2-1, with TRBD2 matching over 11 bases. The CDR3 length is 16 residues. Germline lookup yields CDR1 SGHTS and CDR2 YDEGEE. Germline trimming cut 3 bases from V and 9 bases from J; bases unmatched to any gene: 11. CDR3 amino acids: CASSSYLAGGPGEQFF. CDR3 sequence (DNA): TGTGCCAGCAGCTCCTACTTAGCGGGAGGGCCAGGTGAGCAGTTCTTC. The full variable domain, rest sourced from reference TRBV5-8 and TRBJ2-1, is EAGVTQSPTHLIKTRGQQATLRCSPISGHTSVYWYQQALGLGLQFLLWYDEGEERNRGNFPPRFSGRQFPNYSSELNVNALELEDSALYLCASSSYLAGGPGEQFFGPGTRLTVL.

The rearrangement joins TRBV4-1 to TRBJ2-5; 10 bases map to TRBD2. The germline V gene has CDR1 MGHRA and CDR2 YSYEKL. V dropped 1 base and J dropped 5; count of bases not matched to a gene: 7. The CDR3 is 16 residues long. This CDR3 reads CASSQGASGSSETQYF. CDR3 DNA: TGCGCCAGCAGCCAAGGAGCTAGCGGGAGCAGTGAGACCCAGTACTTC.

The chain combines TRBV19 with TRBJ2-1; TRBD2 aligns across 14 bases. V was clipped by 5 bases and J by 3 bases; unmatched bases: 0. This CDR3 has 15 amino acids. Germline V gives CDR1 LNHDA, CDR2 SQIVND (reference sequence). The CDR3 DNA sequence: TGTGCCAGTAGTGGGACTAGCGGGAGCTACAATGAGCAGTTCTTC. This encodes CASSGTSGSYNEQFF.

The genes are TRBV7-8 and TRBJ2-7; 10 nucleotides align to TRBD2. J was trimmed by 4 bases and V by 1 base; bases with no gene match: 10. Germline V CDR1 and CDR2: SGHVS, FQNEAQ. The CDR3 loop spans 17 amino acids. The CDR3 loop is CASSLVSPASGRYEQYF. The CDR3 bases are TGTGCCAGCAGCTTAGTCTCCCCGGCTAGCGGGAGATACGAGCAGTACTTC.

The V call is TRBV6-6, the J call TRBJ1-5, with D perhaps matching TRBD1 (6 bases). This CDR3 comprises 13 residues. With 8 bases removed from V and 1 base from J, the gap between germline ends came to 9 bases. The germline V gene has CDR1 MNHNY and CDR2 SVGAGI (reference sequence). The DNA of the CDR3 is TGTGCCAGCCAGGGGTTAAGCAATCAGCCCCAGCATTTT. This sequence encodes CASQGLSNQPQHF.

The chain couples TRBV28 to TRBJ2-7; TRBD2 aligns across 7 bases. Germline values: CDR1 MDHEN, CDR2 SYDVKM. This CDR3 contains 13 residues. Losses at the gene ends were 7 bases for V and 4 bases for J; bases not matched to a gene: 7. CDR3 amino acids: CASKDPAGYEQYF. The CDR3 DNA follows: TGTGCCAGCAAGGACCCAGCGGGGTACGAGCAGTACTTC.

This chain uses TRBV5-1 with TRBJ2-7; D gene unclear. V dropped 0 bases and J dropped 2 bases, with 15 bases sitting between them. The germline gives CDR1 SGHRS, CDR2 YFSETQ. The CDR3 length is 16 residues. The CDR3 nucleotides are TGCGCCAGCAGCTTGGAGTCTACGGTGTTTACCTACGAGCAGTACTTC. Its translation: CASSLESTVFTYEQYF.

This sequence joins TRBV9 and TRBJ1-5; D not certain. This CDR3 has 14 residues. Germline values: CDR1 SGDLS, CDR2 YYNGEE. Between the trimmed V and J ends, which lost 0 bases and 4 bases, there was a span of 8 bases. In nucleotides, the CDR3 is TGTGCCAGCAGCGTAGGATCGGGGAATCAGCCCCAGCATTTT. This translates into CASSVGSGNQPQHF.

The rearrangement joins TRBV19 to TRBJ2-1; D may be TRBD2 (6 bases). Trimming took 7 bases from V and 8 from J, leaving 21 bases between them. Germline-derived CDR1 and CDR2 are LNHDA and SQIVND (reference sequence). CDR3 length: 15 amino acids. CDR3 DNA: TGTGCCAGTACTCCCCGTGGTAGCGGTAGAGATGAGCAGTTCTTC. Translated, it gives CASTPRGSGRDEQFF.

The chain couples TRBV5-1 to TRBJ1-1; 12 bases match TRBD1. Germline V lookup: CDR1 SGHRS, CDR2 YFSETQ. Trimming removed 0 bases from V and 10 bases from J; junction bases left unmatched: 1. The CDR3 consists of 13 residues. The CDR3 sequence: CASSLGDRGRAFF. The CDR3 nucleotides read TGCGCCAGCAGCTTGGGGGACAGGGGGCGAGCTTTCTTT. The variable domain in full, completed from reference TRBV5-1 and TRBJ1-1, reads KAGVTQTPRYLIKTRGQQVTLSCSPISGHRSVSWYQQTPGQGLQFLFEYFSETQRNKGNFPGRFSGRQFSNSRSEMNVSTLELGDSALYLCASSLGDRGRAFFGQGTRLTVV.

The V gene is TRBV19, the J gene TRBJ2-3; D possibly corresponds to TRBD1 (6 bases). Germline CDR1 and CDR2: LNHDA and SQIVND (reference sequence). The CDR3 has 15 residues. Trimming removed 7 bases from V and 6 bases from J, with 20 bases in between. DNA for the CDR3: TGTGCCAGTAACAACCCACAGGGATCGGCGGATACGCAGTATTTT. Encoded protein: CASNNPQGSADTQYF.

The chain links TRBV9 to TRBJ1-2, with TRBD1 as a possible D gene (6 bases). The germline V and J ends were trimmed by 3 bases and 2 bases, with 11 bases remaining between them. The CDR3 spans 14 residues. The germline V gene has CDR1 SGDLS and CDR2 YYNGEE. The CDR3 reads CASSAMDSNYGYTF. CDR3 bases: TGTGCCAGCAGCGCGATGGACAGCAACTATGGCTACACCTTC.

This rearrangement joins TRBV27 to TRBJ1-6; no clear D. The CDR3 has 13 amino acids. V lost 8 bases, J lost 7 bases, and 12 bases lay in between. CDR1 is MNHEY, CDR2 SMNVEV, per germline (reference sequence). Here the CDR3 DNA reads TGTGCCAGCGCCCCGGAGCCGAATTCACCCCTCCACTTT. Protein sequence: CASAPEPNSPLHF.

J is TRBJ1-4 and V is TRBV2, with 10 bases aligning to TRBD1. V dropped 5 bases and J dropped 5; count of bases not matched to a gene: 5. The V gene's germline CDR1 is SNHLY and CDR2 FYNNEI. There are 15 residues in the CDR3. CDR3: CASSPAGQGNEKLFF. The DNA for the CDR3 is TGTGCCAGCAGTCCTGCGGGACAGGGGAATGAAAAACTGTTTTTT.

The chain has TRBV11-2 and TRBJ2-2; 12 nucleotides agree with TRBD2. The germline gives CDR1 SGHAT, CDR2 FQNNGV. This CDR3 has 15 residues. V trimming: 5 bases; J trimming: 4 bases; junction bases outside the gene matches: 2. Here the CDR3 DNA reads TGTGCCAGCAGCCCTAGCGGGGGGGCCACCGGGGAGCTGTTTTTT. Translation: CASSPSGGATGELFF.

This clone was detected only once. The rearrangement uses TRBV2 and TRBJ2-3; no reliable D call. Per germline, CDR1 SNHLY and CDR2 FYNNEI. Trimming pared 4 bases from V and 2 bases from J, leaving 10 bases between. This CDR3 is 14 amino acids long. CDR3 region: CASSGLSYTDTQYF. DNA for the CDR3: TGTGCCAGCAGTGGGTTGAGCTACACAGATACGCAGTATTTT.

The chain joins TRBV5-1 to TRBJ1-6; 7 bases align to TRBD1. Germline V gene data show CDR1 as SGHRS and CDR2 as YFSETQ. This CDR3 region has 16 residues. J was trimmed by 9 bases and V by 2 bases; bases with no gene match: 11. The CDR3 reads CASSFWTGLRGSPLHF. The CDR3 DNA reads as TGCGCCAGCAGCTTCTGGACAGGACTCCGTGGTTCACCCCTCCACTTT.

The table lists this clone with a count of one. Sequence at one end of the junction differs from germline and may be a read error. The CDR3 protein is CASSPPAGATYTQYF. The CDR3 DNA sequence: TGTGCCAGCAGCCCCCCGGCGGGGGCCACATATACGCAGTATTTT. The chain uses TRBV9 and TRBJ2-3; TRBD2 is a possible D gene (7 bases). CDR3 length: 15 residues. Germline lookup yields CDR1 SGDLS and CDR2 YYNGEE.